The 10 T cell receptor beta chains below all came from one sample that was sequenced in a study of T cell clones after liver transplantation (dated by TCRdb to 2018 to 2020). Library method: the immunoSEQ multiplex PCR assay. TCRdb carries this immuneACCESS record with in-frame sequences only. Its versions omit some clonotypes, under half of them owing to an unresolved V gene in the studies checked, with the rest unexplained. This sample has approximately 70,000 clones in its table, and around four fifths of those were observed once. Over 2% of the sample rests with the top ten. The material was CD4+ T cells from blood, obtained less than 50 months after liver transplant. These receptors were collected from a human patient who received a liver transplant. Because of the transplant, the T cells may be the graft donor's rather than the patient's own.

The chain combines TRBV27 with TRBJ1-1; the match to TRBD1 covers 9 bases. The CDR3 spans 18 residues. Germline V gene data show CDR1 as MNHEY and CDR2 as SMNVEV (reference sequence). With 6 bases clipped from V and 0 bases from J, the junction kept 14 bases outside the gene matches. This chain's CDR3 is CASSRTDGQGRMNTEAFF. The CDR3 DNA is TGTGCCAGCAGCCGGACGGATGGACAGGGGCGGATGAACACTGAAGCTTTCTTT.

The rearrangement uses TRBV15 and TRBJ1-4; D gene uncertain. CDR3 length: 13 amino acids. Trimming stripped 8 bases from V and 4 bases from J, with 11 bases between. From germline, CDR1 is LNHNV and CDR2 YYDKDF (reference sequence). The CDR3 loop reads CATSGGSNEKLFF. The CDR3 DNA reads TGTGCCACCTCAGGAGGGAGTAATGAAAAACTGTTTTTT.

Only a few counts were recorded for this clone. The V gene is TRBV19, the J gene TRBJ2-7; TRBD1 agrees at 11 bases. This CDR3 region has 15 residues. Germline V gene lookup returns CDR1 LNHDA and CDR2 SQIVND (reference sequence). V lost 6 bases to trimming and J lost 5 bases; unmatched junction nucleotides: 9. CDR3 residues: CASSFYGQGANEQYF. CDR3 DNA: TGTGCCAGTAGCTTCTACGGACAGGGGGCCAACGAGCAGTACTTC.

V gene TRBV10-3 combines with J gene TRBJ2-7; D may be TRBD2 (5 bases). This CDR3 contains 13 residues. Trimming took 0 bases from V and 2 from J, leaving 5 bases between them. Germline-derived CDR1 and CDR2 are ENHRY and SYGVKD. The CDR3 nucleotides are TGTGCCATCAGTGAGTCGCGGGCCTACGAGCAGTACTTC. This codes for CAISESRAYEQYF.

This clone has only a few counts. V gene TRBV4-2 combines with J gene TRBJ1-1; 12 nucleotides agree with TRBD1. This CDR3 has 16 residues. The V and J ends lost 2 bases and 2 bases, in that order; junction bases with no gene match: 3. Germline lookup yields CDR1 LGHNA and CDR2 YNFKEQ. The CDR3 loop reads CASSQPGTGGNTEAFF. The CDR3 DNA sequence: TGTGCCAGCAGCCAACCAGGGACAGGGGGCAACACTGAAGCTTTCTTT.

This clone was picked up one time. The chain combines TRBV11-2 with TRBJ2-5; 13 nucleotides align to TRBD2. The V segment lost 5 bases and the J segment 4 bases; nucleotides outside the gene matches: 13. Germline V gene lookup returns CDR1 SGHAT and CDR2 FQNNGV. The CDR3 loop spans 18 amino acids. In nucleotides, the CDR3 is TGTGCCAGCAGCAGGGGGACTAGCGGGACAAGGATCGGAGAGACCCAGTACTTC. This codes for CASSRGTSGTRIGETQYF.

This chain's CDR3 is CASSPQGAYGTTEAFF. In nucleotides, the CDR3 is TGTGCCAGCTCACCACAGGGGGCTTACGGGACCACTGAAGCTTTCTTT. The chain links TRBV18 to TRBJ1-1; 7 bases match TRBD1. CDR1 is KGHSH, CDR2 LQKENI, per germline. The junction had 9 bases not matched to a gene; V was cut back by 1 base and J by 4 bases. This CDR3 has 16 residues.

The rearrangement joins TRBV5-1 to TRBJ1-4, with D perhaps TRBD1 (5 bases). Trimming removed 0 bases from V and 0 bases from J, with 9 bases in between. CDR3 length equals 16 residues. Per the germline V gene, CDR1 is SGHRS and CDR2 is YFSETQ. In DNA form, the CDR3 reads TGCGCCAGCAGCTTGGGACAGACTGCAACTAATGAAAAACTGTTTTTT. Residues: CASSLGQTATNEKLFF.

V usage is TRBV19 and J usage is TRBJ2-5, with 16 bases fitting TRBD2. Germline V gene data show CDR1 as LNHDA and CDR2 as SQIVND (reference sequence). The CDR3 is made up of 16 amino acids. Trimming took 5 bases from V and 7 from J; bases not matched to a gene: 7. CDR3 coding DNA: TGTGCCAGTAGTCCAGGGACTAGCGGGAGGGCTGGGACCCAGTACTTC. Protein sequence: CASSPGTSGRAGTQYF.

The V call is TRBV29-1, the J call TRBJ1-5; possible D gene TRBD1, 5 bases. The V end was cut by 4 bases, the J end by 4 bases, with 8 bases between. Germline V gene sequence: CDR1 SQVTM, CDR2 ANQGSEA. The CDR3 loop spans 12 amino acids. The CDR3 loop is CSVGGENQPQHF. CDR3 bases: TGCAGCGTTGGGGGGGAGAATCAGCCCCAGCATTTT.